This T cell receptor (beta chain) was recovered during a study of T cell clones after liver transplantation. Study overall: Samples came from ITN030ST, which attempted immunosuppression withdrawal within 2 years of liver transplantation. TCRbeta sequencing after a pre-transplant mixed lymphocyte reaction identified graft-donor-reactive clones, later tracked in post-transplant blood. Pre-transplant mixed lymphocyte reactions yielded third-party-reactive TCRbeta sequences as comparators for graft-donor-reactive sequences.

Germline V gene data show CDR1 as SGHDT and CDR2 as YYEEEE. V lost 1 base, J lost 5 bases, and 12 bases lay in between. The CDR3 consists of 14 residues. Clones were read by immunoSEQ multiplex PCR, and TCRdb kept only the in-frame ones, dropping some. The sample shows nearly 55,000 clones, 70% to 85% of them seen only once. This sequence was found in a human donor who received a liver transplant. Sequencing was performed on CD4+ T cells from blood, taken before liver transplant. The chain uses TRBV5-6 and TRBJ2-5; D remains unclear. CDR3 coding DNA: TGTGCCAGCAGCTTGATGTCGCATACGGAGACCCAGTACTTC. It specifies CASSLMSHTETQYF.